This T cell receptor (beta chain) came from a study of graft-versus-host responses after intestinal transplantation. Study in general: Recipients were given multivisceral, liver-intestinal, or isolated intestinal transplants. Study results and limitations: Detection of GvH clones occurred in recipient marrow, and some had their first appearance in ileum or blood. Early post-transplant declines in HvG were associated with peak levels of circulating GvH clones.

Of note for this clone: Its antigen is not identified.

Profiled with immunoSEQ multiplex PCR; TCRdb holds only in-frame clones, not every one. Counted here are fewer than 95,000 clones, roughly 91% occurring once; the ten biggest clones make up less than 0.5%. Trimming left V 2 bases short and J 0 bases short, with 8 bases between. Germline CDR1 reads SQVTM; CDR2 reads ANQGSEA. The CDR3 sequence is 13 residues long. The specimen comprised unstimulated CD8+ T cells sorted from spleen or lymph node cells, sampled before intestinal transplant. This TCR came from a human donor who received an intestinal transplant. V gene TRBV29-1 combines with J gene TRBJ2-7; no reliable D call. The CDR3 sequence is CSVETEHSYEQYF. DNA for the CDR3: TGCAGCGTTGAAACAGAACACTCCTACGAGCAGTACTTC.